A selection of T cell receptor beta chains follows, all from one sample in a study of T-cell memory formation after mild COVID-19. TCRdb redid the calling of the 5' RACE reads with MiXCR, one entry per CDR3 protein. This sample has 250,000 to 400,000 distinct CDR3 sequences, with 13% to 15% found just once. Sample: PBMCs or a T cell subset sorted from them (not recorded which). All receptors derive from a young man who had mild COVID-19 (a few samples of this study predate the infection). Cell type and time point are not known. The CDR3 runs from the conserved cysteine through the conserved F or W. D genes are given only for firm matches. The size field is filled for only some rows; it gives once, few, many or a size class.

v_gene	abundance	d_gene	j_gene	CDR3aa	CDR3nt
TRBV7-2	NA	TRBD1	TRBJ2-3	CASSLLDRGTDTQYF	TGTGCCAGCAGCTTACTGGACAGGGGCACAGATACGCAGTATTTT
TRBV5-1	few	TRBD1	TRBJ2-7	CASSLWDRENEQYF	TGCGCCAGCAGCCTCTGGGACAGGGAGAACGAGCAGTACTTC
TRBV11-2	NA	NA	TRBJ2-2	CASSRTPANTGELFF	TGTGCCAGCAGCCGGACACCGGCGAACACCGGGGAGCTGTTTTTT
TRBV7-6	NA	TRBD1	TRBJ2-7	CASSAPRDRGAEQYF	TGTGCCAGCAGCGCCCCCCGGGACAGGGGTGCCGAGCAGTACTTC
TRBV7-2	NA	NA	TRBJ2-5	CASSGAQPGEETQYF	TGTGCCAGCAGCGGGGCCCAGCCGGGAGAAGAGACCCAGTACTTC
TRBV12-3/TRBV12-4	few	NA	TRBJ2-2	CASSPAGLVYGELFF	TGTGCCAGCAGTCCTGCAGGGTTGGTGTACGGGGAGCTGTTTTTT
TRBV20-1	few	NA	TRBJ2-7	CSARHRDPPYEQYF	TGCAGTGCTAGGCACCGGGACCCCCCTTACGAGCAGTACTTC
TRBV9	NA	NA	TRBJ1-2	CASSVGTGIPYGYTF	TGTGCCAGCAGCGTAGGGACGGGCATACCCTATGGCTACACCTTC
TRBV12-3/TRBV12-4	NA	TRBD1	TRBJ2-1	CASSLTGNEQFF	TGTGCCAGCAGTCTGACAGGGAATGAGCAGTTCTTC
TRBV7-8	few	NA	TRBJ1-5	CASSRRRWGQPQHF	TGTGCCAGCAGCCGAAGGCGGTGGGGTCAGCCCCAGCATTTT
TRBV7-2	few	NA	TRBJ1-5	CASSLRARRPQHF	TGTGCCAGCAGCTTACGGGCTCGCCGGCCCCAGCATTTT
TRBV5-6	NA	NA	TRBJ1-5	CASRLSGGSNQPQHF	TGTGCCAGCAGACTGTCAGGCGGTAGCAATCAGCCCCAGCATTTT
TRBV7-2	many	NA	TRBJ2-1	CASSLGFGLDEQFF	TGTGCCAGCAGCTTAGGATTTGGCTTGGATGAGCAGTTCTTC
TRBV4-3	few	NA	TRBJ2-1	CASSPGPEVNEQFF	TGCGCCAGCAGCCCCGGCCCAGAGGTCAATGAGCAGTTCTTC
TRBV7-9	NA	TRBD1	TRBJ1-2	CASSLETGTDYGYTF	TGTGCCAGCAGCTTAGAAACCGGGACAGATTATGGCTACACCTTC
TRBV12-3/TRBV12-4	NA	NA	TRBJ2-7	CASSFRPERYEQYF	TGTGCCAGCAGTTTTAGGCCAGAGAGGTACGAGCAGTACTTC
TRBV11-2	NA	TRBD1	TRBJ2-2	CASSSGQGDTGELFF	TGTGCCAGCAGCTCGGGACAGGGAGACACCGGGGAGCTGTTTTTT
TRBV12-3/TRBV12-4	NA	NA	TRBJ2-7	CASSFNTAEQYF	TGTGCAAGCAGTTTTAATACAGCCGAGCAGTACTTC
TRBV27	few	NA	TRBJ1-1	CASMGGARAEAFF	TGTGCCAGCATGGGGGGGGCTAGGGCTGAGGCTTTCTTT
TRBV6-4	few	TRBD2	TRBJ2-3	CASSDSTRGGLTDTQYF	TGTGCCAGCAGTGACTCAACGCGGGGGGGCCTCACAGATACGCAGTATTTT
TRBV25-1	NA	NA	TRBJ1-2	CASSEIGQLGGYTF	TGTGCCAGCAGTGAAATCGGACAGTTAGGTGGCTACACCTTC
TRBV7-2	NA	TRBD1	TRBJ2-7	CASSPGQGSEQYF	TGTGCCAGCAGCCCTGGACAGGGTAGCGAGCAGTACTTC
TRBV19	NA	NA	TRBJ2-1	CASNPGLDSYNEQFF	TGTGCCAGTAATCCCGGGTTAGACTCCTACAATGAGCAGTTCTTC
TRBV20-1	few	TRBD2	TRBJ2-2	CSARVRTGGLRGELFF	TGCAGTGCTAGAGTGCGGACGGGGGGGCTGCGCGGGGAGCTGTTTTTT
TRBV5-1	once	NA	TRBJ1-1	CASSLVRAVDEAFF	TGCGCCAGCAGCTTGGTGCGGGCGGTCGATGAAGCTTTCTTT
TRBV3-1	few	TRBD2	TRBJ2-3	CASSEKRGVFTDTQYF	TGTGCCAGCAGCGAGAAGCGGGGGGTATTCACAGATACGCAGTATTTT
TRBV6-5	NA	TRBD1	TRBJ1-4	CASSRTGSNEKLFF	TGTGCCAGCAGTAGGACAGGGTCGAATGAAAAACTGTTTTTT
TRBV5-5	NA	TRBD1	TRBJ1-5	CASSIRTGEGQPQHF	TGTGCCAGCAGCATCCGGACAGGGGAGGGACAGCCCCAGCATTTT
TRBV20-1	few	NA	TRBJ1-1	CSASGAGWSTEAFF	TGCAGTGCTAGTGGTGCAGGGTGGAGCACTGAAGCTTTCTTT
TRBV6-6	NA	NA	TRBJ1-1	CASSYSGLEAFF	TGTGCCAGCAGTTACTCCGGCCTTGAAGCTTTCTTT
TRBV3-1	few	NA	TRBJ1-2	CASSQEAVFYGYTF	TGTGCCAGCAGCCAAGAAGCGGTTTTCTATGGCTACACCTTC
TRBV7-2	few	NA	TRBJ1-3	CASSKRGPFSGNTIYF	TGTGCCAGCAGCAAACGGGGCCCCTTCTCTGGAAACACCATATATTTT
TRBV4-2	few	TRBD1	TRBJ2-2	CASRRDRSSAGELFF	TGTGCCAGCAGACGGGACAGGAGTTCCGCCGGGGAGCTGTTTTTT
TRBV9	few	NA	TRBJ1-2	CASSVATGGNYGYTF	TGTGCCAGCAGCGTAGCTACCGGGGGGAACTATGGCTACACCTTC
TRBV4-2	NA	TRBD1	TRBJ2-2	CASSQDDRGDTGELFF	TGTGCCAGCAGCCAGGATGACAGGGGGGACACCGGGGAGCTGTTTTTT
TRBV18	NA	TRBD2	TRBJ2-2	CASSHTSGANTGELFF	TGTGCCAGCTCACACACTAGCGGTGCGAACACCGGGGAGCTGTTTTTT
TRBV7-2	few	TRBD2	TRBJ2-5	CASSAGLAGGPEYF	TGTGCCAGCAGCGCGGGACTAGCGGGGGGCCCTGAGTACTTC
TRBV9	NA	NA	TRBJ2-3	CASSVVGVTDTQYF	TGTGCCAGCAGCGTAGTAGGTGTGACAGATACGCAGTATTTT
TRBV5-1	few	TRBD1	TRBJ1-4	CASSYGTGVEKLFF	TGCGCCAGCAGCTATGGGACAGGGGTTGAAAAACTGTTTTTT
TRBV4-3	few	TRBD2	TRBJ2-3	CASSQGEGADTQYF	TGCGCCAGCAGCCAAGGGGAGGGAGCAGATACGCAGTATTTT
TRBV6-6	few	TRBD1	TRBJ2-1	CASSYPGTGGATPLTYNEQFF	TGTGCCAGCAGTTACCCAGGGACAGGGGGCGCTACCCCCCTGACCTACAATGAGCAGTTCTTC
TRBV7-9	NA	NA	TRBJ2-5	CATSQRGGLSQKTQYF	TGTGCCACCAGCCAAAGGGGGGGACTATCTCAGAAGACCCAGTACTTC
TRBV4-3	few	TRBD2	TRBJ2-3	CASSQSLAARDTQYF	TGCGCCAGCAGCCAAAGTCTAGCGGCGAGAGATACGCAGTATTTT
TRBV29-1	few	NA	TRBJ2-1	CSAGGPLQIRDEQFF	TGCAGCGCCGGGGGGCCCCTTCAAATTAGGGATGAGCAGTTCTTC